These 19 T cell receptor beta chains were sequenced from one sample in a study of shared clonotypes between healthy human individuals. Clones were read by immunoSEQ multiplex PCR, and TCRdb kept only the in-frame ones, dropping some. The sample has a few million clones, roughly 93% seen once. The sample consisted of naive CD4+ T cells from PBMCs. Regarding subset: CD45RA+ positively selected. The origin of the receptors is a man younger than 30 in good health. Some clones in this sample may be carry-over from other donors' samples.

The J gene is TRBJ2-1, the V gene TRBV10-3; 7 bases line up with TRBD2. With 3 bases clipped from V and 6 bases from J, the junction kept 11 bases outside the gene matches. Per the germline V gene, CDR1 is ENHRY and CDR2 is SYGVKD. The CDR3 runs to 16 residues. The CDR3 here is CAISDFGEGPPNEQFF. The CDR3 DNA follows: TGTGCCATCAGTGACTTTGGGGAGGGCCCCCCCAATGAGCAGTTCTTC.

Points on this clone: The identical CDR3 is also encoded by other nucleotide sequences in the sample. CDR3 loop: CASSQGRDYGYTF. The CDR3 coding sequence is TGTGCCAGCAGCCAAGGGAGGGACTATGGCTACACCTTC. The gene calls are TRBV4-2 and TRBJ1-2; the D is unclear. V dropped 1 base and J dropped 3 bases, with 6 bases sitting between them. The CDR3 runs 13 residues. The germline V gene has CDR1 LGHNA and CDR2 YNFKEQ.

V and J are TRBV19 and TRBJ2-5, with D possibly being TRBD1 (8 bases). Germline V CDR1 and CDR2: LNHDA, SQIVND (reference sequence). Trimming shortened V by 7 bases and J by 5 bases, and 14 bases separated the two germline ends. The CDR3 length is 13 residues. The CDR3 here is CASMDREGETQYF. The CDR3 DNA reads as TGTGCCAGTATGGACAGGGAGGGGGAGACCCAGTACTTC.

This chain joins TRBV2 and TRBJ2-1; no definite D call. This CDR3 is built from 15 residues. Trimming left V 7 bases short and J 4 bases short, with 17 bases between. Germline V CDR1 and CDR2: SNHLY, FYNNEI. CDR3 nucleotides: TGTGCCAGCATCCCCCGCGCGCCAGAGTACAATGAGCAGTTCTTC. Amino acids: CASIPRAPEYNEQFF.

The genes are TRBV4-1 and TRBJ1-2; 7 bases map to TRBD1. The CDR3 contains 14 residues. Germline lookup yields CDR1 MGHRA and CDR2 YSYEKL. Trimming at V came to 4 bases and at J to 4 bases, leaving 6 bases not matched to a gene. Here the CDR3 reads CASSPPTGSYGYTF. In nucleotides, the CDR3 is TGCGCCAGCAGCCCCCCGACAGGGAGCTATGGCTACACCTTC.

On this clone itself: Different DNA sequences within this sample yield the same CDR3. The chain employs TRBV28 and TRBJ1-2, with TRBD1 matching over 11 bases. Trimming at V came to 2 bases and at J to 5 bases, leaving 1 base not matched to a gene. Germline V lookup: CDR1 MDHEN, CDR2 SYDVKM. This CDR3 is built from 14 residues. The CDR3 is CASSLGQGAYGYTF. The CDR3 DNA sequence: TGTGCCAGCAGTTTAGGACAGGGGGCTTATGGCTACACCTTC.

With regard to this clone: This same CDR3 is encoded by further DNA sequences in the sample. The chain has TRBV5-1 and TRBJ2-1, with TRBD2 matching over 13 bases. Germline trimming cut 4 bases from V and 0 bases from J; bases unmatched to any gene: 1. CDR3 length: 16 amino acids. Germline V lookup: CDR1 SGHRS, CDR2 YFSETQ. Written as DNA, the CDR3 is TGCGCCAGCAGCAGGACTAGCGGGAGCTCCTACAATGAGCAGTTCTTC. Its protein is CASSRTSGSSYNEQFF.

The chain carries TRBV2 and TRBJ1-1, with D tentatively TRBD1 (5 bases). This CDR3 comprises 14 residues. CDR1 is SNHLY and CDR2 is FYNNEI in the germline V gene. V lost 0 bases to trimming and J lost 9 bases, with 14 bases between them. In nucleotides, the CDR3 is TGTGCCAGCAGTGAAGCAGGGGAGGCCGCAAAAGCTTTCTTT. Translating gives CASSEAGEAAKAFF. Supplemented by reference TRBV2 and TRBJ1-1, the full variable domain reads EPEVTQTPSHQVTQMGQEVILRCVPISNHLYFYWYRQILGQKVEFLVSFYNNEISEKSEIFDDQFSVERPDGSNFTLKIRSTKLEDSAMYFCASSEAGEAAKAFFGQGTRLTVV.

This clone was picked up one time. The chain uses TRBV2 and TRBJ1-5; D not certain. This CDR3 is built from 14 residues. V lost 4 bases and J lost 3, with 10 bases in between. CDR1 is SNHLY, CDR2 FYNNEI, per germline. CDR3 amino acids: CASSGVTPNQPQHF. In DNA form, the CDR3 reads TGTGCCAGCAGTGGGGTAACCCCCAATCAGCCCCAGCATTTT.

In DNA, the CDR3 is TGCAGCGTTTTACCGGGAGTGGGGAATGAGCAGTTCTTC. It specifies CSVLPGVGNEQFF. The chain employs TRBV29-1 and TRBJ2-1; a possible D gene is TRBD2 (6 bases). CDR3 length: 13 residues. Deletions cut 5 bases from V and 7 bases from J, with 15 bases between. CDR1 is SQVTM, CDR2 ANQGSEA, per germline.

Only a few counts were recorded for this clone. The chain carries TRBV7-9 and TRBJ1-2; 7 bases match TRBD1. There are 14 residues in the CDR3. Trimming cost V 5 bases and J 4 bases; bases outside gene matches: 7. Germline V gene data show CDR1 as SEHNR and CDR2 as FQNEAQ (reference sequence). As DNA, the CDR3 is TGTGCCAGCAGCCCCGACAGGGAGTTCTATGGCTACACCTTC. Protein sequence: CASSPDREFYGYTF.

The V call is TRBV5-3, the J call TRBJ2-3; 9 bases match TRBD2. TRBV5-3 is assigned to the ORF class and has an uncertain function. V lost 3 bases to trimming and J lost 2 bases; unmatched junction nucleotides: 4. The CDR3 extends over 15 amino acids. This CDR3 is CARSSMGLATDTQYF. The CDR3 coding sequence is TGTGCCAGAAGCTCCATGGGACTAGCCACAGATACGCAGTATTTT.

This clone has a single count. V gene TRBV10-1 combines with J gene TRBJ2-7; 7 nucleotides agree with TRBD1. Trimming at V came to 2 bases and at J to 8 bases, leaving 12 bases not matched to a gene. The CDR3 consists of 15 residues. The V gene's germline CDR1 is WNHNN and CDR2 SYGVQD (reference sequence). The CDR3 region is CASSERDSPPTKQYF. CDR3 bases: TGCGCCAGCAGTGAGCGGGACAGCCCTCCTACGAAGCAGTACTTC.

The CDR3 loop reads CASSFFASATTEAFF. The CDR3 coding sequence is TGTGCCAGCAGCTTCTTTGCGTCGGCGACCACTGAAGCTTTCTTT. The rearrangement links TRBV5-8 to TRBJ1-1; no clear D. Trimming removed 2 bases from V and 4 bases from J, with 15 bases in between. CDR1 is SGHTS and CDR2 is YDEGEE in the germline V gene. The length of the CDR3 is 15 residues.

The genes are TRBV15 and TRBJ2-1; TRBD2 matches 11 bases. The CDR3 is made up of 18 amino acids. V gave up 3 bases and J gave up 5 bases; unmatched junction bases: 12. The germline V gene encodes CDR1 LNHNV and CDR2 YYDKDF (reference sequence). The CDR3 protein is CATSRGGTGTSGHNEQFF. CDR3 nucleotides: TGTGCCACCAGCAGGGGCGGCACCGGGACTAGCGGACACAATGAGCAGTTCTTC.

This chain joins TRBV7-9 and TRBJ1-4, with D uncertain. The CDR3 length is 16 residues. CDR1 SEHNR and CDR2 FQNEAQ come from the germline V gene (reference sequence). The germline V and J ends were trimmed by 3 bases and 5 bases, with 16 bases remaining between them. The CDR3 DNA is TGTGCCAGCAGCTTGCAACCATTAGAAGCCAATGAAAAACTGTTTTTT. This translates into CASSLQPLEANEKLFF.

With regard to this clone: Other DNA sequences from this sample encode an identical CDR3 as well. V is TRBV25-1 and J is TRBJ1-5, with 9 nucleotides matching TRBD1. Trimming cost V 1 base and J 6 bases; bases outside gene matches: 4. The length of the CDR3 is 15 residues. Germline lookup yields CDR1 MGHDK and CDR2 SYGVNS. In DNA form, the CDR3 reads TGTGCCAGCAGTGAATCCGGGACAGGGTTTCAGCCCCAGCATTTT. It yields the protein CASSESGTGFQPQHF.

V is TRBV7-2 and J is TRBJ2-6; 13 nucleotides align to TRBD2. The CDR3 sequence is 19 residues long. CDR1 and CDR2 (germline): SGHTA, FQGNSA. J lost 4 bases, V lost 5 bases, and 11 bases had no gene match. The CDR3 DNA follows: TGTGCCAGCAGCCTACGTGGACTAGCGGGAGTAGCAGGGGCCAACGTCCTGACTTTC. Amino acid sequence: CASSLRGLAGVAGANVLTF.

The chain links TRBV6-1 to TRBJ2-7; TRBD1 is a possible D gene (5 bases). V gave up 7 bases and J gave up 3 bases, with 16 bases separating them. CDR1 MNHNS and CDR2 SASEGT come from the germline V gene. CDR3 length: 14 residues. CDR3 loop: CASTTEDTLYEQYF. As DNA, the CDR3 is TGTGCCAGCACCACCGAGGACACACTCTACGAGCAGTACTTC.